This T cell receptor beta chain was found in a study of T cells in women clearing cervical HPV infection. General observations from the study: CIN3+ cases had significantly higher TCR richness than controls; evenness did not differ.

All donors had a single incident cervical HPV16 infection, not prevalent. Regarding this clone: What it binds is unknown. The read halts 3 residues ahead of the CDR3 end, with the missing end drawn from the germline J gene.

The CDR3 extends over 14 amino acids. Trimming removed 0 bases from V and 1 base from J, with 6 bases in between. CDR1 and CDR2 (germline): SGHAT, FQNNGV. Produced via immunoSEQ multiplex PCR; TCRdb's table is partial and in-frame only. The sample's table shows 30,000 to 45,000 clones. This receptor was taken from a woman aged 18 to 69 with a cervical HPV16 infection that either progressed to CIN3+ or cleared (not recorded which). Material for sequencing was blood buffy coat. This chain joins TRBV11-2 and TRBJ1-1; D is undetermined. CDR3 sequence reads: CASSLDPGNTEAFF. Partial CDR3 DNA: TGTGCCAGCAGCTTAGACCCAGGGAACACTGAA.